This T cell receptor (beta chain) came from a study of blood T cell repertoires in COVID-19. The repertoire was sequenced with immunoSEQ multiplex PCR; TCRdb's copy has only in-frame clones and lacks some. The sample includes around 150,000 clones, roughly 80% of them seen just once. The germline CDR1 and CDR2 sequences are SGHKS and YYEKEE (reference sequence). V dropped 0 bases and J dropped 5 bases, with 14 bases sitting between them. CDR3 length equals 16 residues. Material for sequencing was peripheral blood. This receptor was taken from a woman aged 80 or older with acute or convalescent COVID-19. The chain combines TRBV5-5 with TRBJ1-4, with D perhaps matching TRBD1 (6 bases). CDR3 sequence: CASSLAQGQKNEKLFF. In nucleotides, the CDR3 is TGTGCCAGCAGCTTGGCCCAAGGACAGAAAAATGAAAAACTGTTTTTT.